This TCR beta chain derives from a study of cytomegalovirus exposure and HLA in healthy donors. The PCR had 60 Vbeta and 13 Jbeta primers. Method: immunoSEQ multiplex PCR; TCRdb's copy keeps in-frame clones and lacks some. The sample lists 70,000 or so clones, 82% occurring once. Study-wide points: A later analysis reported that several of the most significant clusters appeared to be linked to common viral pathogens, among them Epstein-Barr virus. When a later analysis compared HLA-associated TCR beta chains with equally common others, the HLA-associated chains turned out to be more clonally expanded and to have lower generation probabilities.

As regards this clone: Its antigen remains unknown.

The sequenced material came from PBMCs. This receptor was obtained from a young man in good health and CMV-seronegative.

CDR3 nucleotides: TGTGCCAGCAGACTCTGGGGTGGCAGGGGGCCGAACACTGAAGCTTTCTTT. Protein sequence: CASRLWGGRGPNTEAFF. V usage is TRBV5-6 and J usage is TRBJ1-1; 8 bases line up with TRBD1. This CDR3 has 17 amino acids. V was clipped by 5 bases and J by 1 base; unmatched bases: 13. Germline-derived CDR1 and CDR2 are SGHDT and YYEEEE.